This T cell receptor (beta chain) was recovered during a study of T cells in women clearing cervical HPV infection. Study background: Controls gave blood once infection was undetectable; cases at lesion identification. HLA type stays a possible confounder, typing being limited.

CDR3 size: 14 residues. Trimming took off 2 bases at V and 1 base at J, with 8 bases between the two ends. From germline, CDR1 is MNHNS and CDR2 SASEGT. Concerning this clone itself: The CDR3 is cut off 3 residues early in the read; its end comes from the germline J gene.

Data came from immunoSEQ multiplex PCR; TCRdb stores just in-frame clones and leaves some out. The listing records 25,000 to 35,000 clones. This chain uses TRBV6-1 with TRBJ1-1; no clear D. This TCR came from a woman between 18 and 70 years old with a cervical HPV16 infection that either progressed to CIN3+ or cleared (not recorded which). The material sequenced was blood buffy coat. CDR3 loop: CASSELRRNTEAFF. The sequenced CDR3 bases are TGTGCCAGCAGTGAACTTCGCAGGAACACTGAA.